These 5 T cell receptor beta chains came from one sample sequenced in a study of beta chain features in type 1 diabetes. Study-level points and caveats: Patients with Type 1 diabetes showed moderately but significantly shorter TCRB CDR3s in all four CD4+ subsets.

For these receptors, no antigen is known. What was sequenced were expressed TCRB transcripts, since all of the isolated RNA had been reverse transcribed. The table came from immunoSEQ multiplex PCR; TCRdb's copy has only in-frame clones and leaves some out. The sample carries 100,000 to 150,000 clones, roughly 15% recorded once. Sequencing used central memory CD4+ T cells from blood. The receptors here all came from a man aged 25 to 40 with type 1 diabetes.

The chain links TRBV7-6 to TRBJ2-7; tentative D call: TRBD1 (7 bases). The CDR3 is made up of 17 amino acids. Trimming left V 8 bases short and J 7 bases short, with 30 bases between. Germline V gene lookup returns CDR1 SGHVS and CDR2 FNYEAQ. DNA of the CDR3: TGTGCCAGCGGCGGGGAGTGGATACAGGGGATAGCTCGGGAGCAGTACTTC. It encodes CASGGEWIQGIAREQYF.

The chain links TRBV6-5 to TRBJ1-5; the D gene is possibly TRBD1 (5 bases). The germline V gene has CDR1 MNHEY and CDR2 SVGAGI. V was clipped by 6 bases and J by 5 bases, with 17 bases between them. The CDR3 loop spans 15 amino acids. The CDR3 DNA reads as TGTGCCAGCAGCCTCCTCCGGGGGACGCATCAGCCCCAGCATTTT. Its protein product is CASSLLRGTHQPQHF.

This chain connects TRBV28 to TRBJ1-3, with D perhaps matching TRBD1 (5 bases). Trimming took 8 bases from V and 1 from J, leaving 6 bases between them. The V gene's germline CDR1 is MDHEN and CDR2 SYDVKM. This CDR3 is built from 12 residues. CDR3 protein: CASRGSGNTIYF. Here the CDR3 DNA reads TGTGCCAGCCGGGGGTCTGGAAACACCATATATTTT.

This clone was seen a handful of times. The chain carries TRBV28 and TRBJ2-5, with D hard to call. The ends were cut back, 6 bases at V and 5 bases at J, with 19 bases in the middle. Germline lookup yields CDR1 MDHEN and CDR2 SYDVKM. This CDR3 contains 15 residues. This CDR3 is CASRFLGPNRETQYF. The CDR3 DNA reads TGTGCCAGCAGGTTCCTCGGTCCGAATCGGGAGACCCAGTACTTC.

This chain uses TRBV19 with TRBJ2-7; 9 bases align to TRBD1. Per germline, CDR1 LNHDA and CDR2 SQIVND (reference sequence). The CDR3 covers 15 residues. The J segment lost 3 bases and the V segment lost 3 bases, leaving 6 bases of the junction unmatched. This chain's CDR3 is CASSMGTGSNYEQYF. The CDR3 region has the DNA TGTGCCAGTAGTATGGGGACAGGGAGCAACTACGAGCAGTACTTC.